Described below is a single T cell receptor beta chain sequence and its context. The target antigen is unknown. A much larger clone lies a single base off, so this may be a read error. This record comes from a study of CD8 T cells in ankylosing spondylitis. Findings and caveats of the study: What appeared characteristic of ankylosing spondylitis blood was a TCR beta motif of under 10 highly homologous variants. Earlier reports found some motif variants in synovial fluid and blood in reactive arthritis. It was reported that disease-linked clones were significantly enriched in matched ankylosing spondylitis synovial fluid.

The CDR3 is 11 amino acids. CDR1 is SQVTM, CDR2 ANQGSEA, per germline. Researchers built TCR beta libraries using quantitative 5'-RACE with molecular barcodes. TCRdb redid the calling of the 5' RACE reads with MiXCR, one entry per CDR3 protein. Of about 140,000 distinct CDR3 sequences listed, approximately 32% are singletons. Input material: synovial fluid, either unsorted or a sorted T cell fraction (not recorded which). The sequence was collected from a male donor with ankylosing spondylitis. The chain links TRBV29-1 to TRBJ1-2; possible D gene TRBD1, 6 bases. The CDR3 DNA reads as TGCAGCGTTGGACAGGACTATAGCTACACCTTC. Amino acids: CSVGQDYSYTF.